Described below is a single T cell receptor beta chain sequence and its context. The data belong to a study of blood T cell repertoires in COVID-19. Recruitment covered about two dozen US areas and drew participants whose ages spanned roughly 18 to 89 years. Participant-reported clinical history was the basis for cohort assignment. CDR1 is SGDLS, CDR2 YYNGEE, per germline. V lost 2 bases, J lost 5 bases, and 11 bases lay in between. The CDR3 has 14 residues. TCRdb keeps only in-frame clones here, not all; method: immunoSEQ multiplex PCR. The profile covers around 300,000 clones, with 88% appearing a single time and around 1% taken by the ten largest.

The chain links TRBV9 to TRBJ2-1; D is possibly TRBD2 (5 bases). Source material: PBMCs or T cells enriched from blood (not recorded which). The TCR originated in a woman aged 30 to 39 who had recovered from COVID-19. The CDR3 loop is CASSVTSRDNEQFF. DNA of the CDR3: TGTGCCAGCAGCGTCACTAGTAGGGACAATGAGCAGTTCTTC.